The 5 T cell receptor beta chains presented below share a single source sample, sequenced in a study of response to subunit inactivated influenza vaccine. A single record per CDR3 protein comes from TCRdb applying MiXCR to the RT-PCR reads. Of around 190,000 distinct CDR3 sequences in the sample, roughly an eighth are singletons; the top ten hold approximately 30%. The sample here was CD8+ T cells sorted from PBMCs, taken around 5 days after vaccination. The receptors were gathered from a man in his fifties who received an inactivated influenza vaccine.

The gene calls are TRBV15 and TRBJ2-5; D is undetermined. The CDR3 contains 15 residues. V was clipped by 3 bases and J by 5 bases, with 16 bases between them. Germline V gene lookup returns CDR1 LNHNV and CDR2 YYDKDF (reference sequence). This chain's CDR3 is CATSSRKETGETQYF. DNA of the CDR3: TGTGCCACCAGCAGTCGGAAGGAAACGGGTGAGACCCAGTACTTC.

In nucleotides, the CDR3 is TGCAGTGCTAACGACTTTAGCGGGAGGGGCTACGAGCAGTACTTC. Its protein is CSANDFSGRGYEQYF. The chain uses TRBV20-1 and TRBJ2-7; 11 bases are a match to TRBD2. This CDR3 contains 15 residues. Per the germline V gene, CDR1 is DFQATT and CDR2 is SNEGSKA (reference sequence). With V trimmed by 4 bases and J by 3 bases, 8 bases remained unmatched.

This clonotype was recorded many times. The chain uses TRBV5-1 and TRBJ2-3; a possible D gene is TRBD2 (5 bases). CDR1 and CDR2 (germline): SGHRS, YFSETQ. The V end was cut by 4 bases, the J end by 2 bases, with 14 bases between. The CDR3 covers 15 residues. CDR3: CASSQEGEFTDTQYF. The CDR3 region has the DNA TGCGCCAGCAGCCAAGAGGGCGAGTTCACAGATACGCAGTATTTT. Full variable domain (rest looked up from reference TRBV5-1 and TRBJ2-3): KAGVTQTPRYLIKTRGQQVTLSCSPISGHRSVSWYQQTPGQGLQFLFEYFSETQRNKGNFPGRFSGRQFSNSRSEMNVSTLELGDSALYLCASSQEGEFTDTQYFGPGTRLTVL.

This clonotype was seen a few times. This rearrangement joins TRBV5-1 to TRBJ2-5; weak D call: TRBD2 (7 bases). Germline V lookup: CDR1 SGHRS, CDR2 YFSETQ. V shed 2 bases and J shed 3 bases, with 14 bases lying between them. The CDR3 has 15 amino acids. The CDR3 reads CASSFGGGQEETQYF. Written as DNA, the CDR3 is TGCGCCAGCAGCTTCGGCGGGGGCCAAGAAGAGACCCAGTACTTC.

This chain connects TRBV27 to TRBJ2-3; the D gene is possibly TRBD2 (5 bases). With 4 bases removed from V and 0 bases from J, the gap between germline ends came to 17 bases. The CDR3 totals 17 residues. Germline V lookup: CDR1 MNHEY, CDR2 SMNVEV (reference sequence). The CDR3 DNA follows: TGTGCCAGCAGTTGGGAGTCTAGGGCGCCTAGCACAGATACGCAGTATTTT. Translating it yields CASSWESRAPSTDTQYF.